This T cell receptor beta chain was sequenced for a study of regulatory T cells in long-lasting Graves disease. On the study more broadly: Patients newly diagnosed with Graves' had been on antithyroid drugs for under 3 months. Study-level results: Whereas new patients shared some 990 public clonotypes, persistent patients shared more, at about 2,700. Having only a small sample size may have limited accuracy.

Documented time point: newly diagnosed GD, antithyroid drugs for less than 3 months. RNA isolated from PBMCs was used to make the TCR library. Graves' disease diagnoses followed American Thyroid Association guidelines. This clonotype was recorded many times. The antigen is unknown. With iRepertoire HTBI primers and Arm-PCR of CDR3 regions, TCR beta libraries were built. Each CDR3 protein is one row after TCRdb ran MiXCR on the multiplex PCR reads. The data contain approximately 400,000 distinct CDR3 sequences, just under 15% of them singletons. There are 13 residues in the CDR3. Germline values: CDR1 SGHAT, CDR2 FQNNGV. V was clipped by 3 bases and J by 3 bases, with 8 bases between them. This sample also appeared in a second study, on T cells in Graves' hyperthyroidism and ophthalmopathy.

The TCR originated in a woman in her 30s with Graves disease. The rearrangement links TRBV11-2 to TRBJ2-5, with TRBD1 as a possible D gene (5 bases). The sample here was peripheral blood mononuclear cells (PBMCs), taken at new diagnosis, from a patient treated with antithyroid drugs. This CDR3 reads CASSFSTEETQYF. The CDR3 DNA sequence: TGTGCCAGCAGCTTCTCGACAGAAGAGACCCAGTACTTC.